This paragraph covers one T cell receptor beta chain sequence. The data were obtained in a study of blood T cells in healthy people across ages. Primers used in a second PCR of roughly 6 to 12 cycles were a sample-barcoded 5' primer and a J-beta primer mix. TCRdb re-called the 5' RACE reads with MiXCR, one entry per CDR3 protein. The table has around 1,000,000 distinct CDR3 sequences, under 40% seen once. The germline CDR1 and CDR2 sequences are LGHNA and YSLEER. The CDR3 extends over 17 amino acids. After removal of 0 bases from V and 6 bases from J, the junction contained 7 bases not matched to a gene.

This TCR came from a man aged 18 to 29 in good health. Sequenced material: blood. The chain uses TRBV4-3 and TRBJ2-1, with TRBD2 matching over 11 bases. The CDR3 reads CASSQDRSSGGGNEQFF. The CDR3 DNA is TGCGCCAGCAGCCAAGATAGGAGTAGCGGGGGGGGCAATGAGCAGTTCTTC.